This T cell receptor beta chain was sequenced for a study of siplizumab effects on memory and regulatory T cells. Repertoires were generated with immunoSEQ multiplex PCR, while TCRdb's copy carries only in-frame clones and drops some. The sample shows around 100,000 clones, 85% to 95% of them seen only once. V was cut by 10 bases and J by 3 bases, with 16 bases left in between. Germline V gives CDR1 MNHNY, CDR2 SVGAGI (reference sequence). There are 13 residues in the CDR3. The rearrangement joins TRBV6-6 to TRBJ2-7; D could derive from TRBD1 or TRBD2 (5 bases each). The receptor comes from a human donor in good health. The sequencing input was non-Treg CD4+ T cells sorted from blood. The CDR3 is CATAYGGYYEQYF. The CDR3 DNA follows: TGTGCCACCGCTTATGGGGGATACTACGAGCAGTACTTC.